The rows below give T cell receptor beta chains drawn from one sample of a study of T-cell memory formation after mild COVID-19. TCRdb reanalysed the 5' RACE reads using MiXCR and keeps one entry per CDR3 protein. The sample shows about 49,000 distinct CDR3 sequences, over 6.5% of them seen only once. The sequenced material came from PBMCs or a T cell subset sorted from them (not recorded which). Receptors were obtained from a man aged 18 to 29 who had mild COVID-19 (a few samples of this study predate the infection). Cell type and time point are not known. CDR3s include the opening cysteine and the closing phenylalanine or tryptophan. Fields, in order: D gene, V gene, CDR3 length, J gene, clone size, CDR3 protein, CDR3 DNA. A D gene is named only where the DNA matches it firmly. Size values are once, few and many counts, or a class for expanded clones, and some rows have none.

>-|TRBV29-1|9|TRBJ2-1|few
CSVEDRQFF
TGCAGCGTTGAGGACAGACAGTTCTTC
>-|TRBV20-1|14|TRBJ1-1|-
CSARGIRGGTEAFF
TGCAGTGCTAGGGGGATTCGGGGGGGCACTGAAGCTTTCTTT
>-|TRBV29-1|12|TRBJ2-7|-
CSVVGENYEQYF
TGCAGCGTTGTTGGGGAAAACTACGAGCAGTACTTC
>-|TRBV20-1|15|TRBJ2-3|many
CSARDGAGGTDTQYF
TGCAGTGCTAGAGATGGGGCAGGGGGCACAGATACGCAGTATTTT
>TRBD2|TRBV7-2|15|TRBJ2-1|-
CASSYQRGAWGEQFF
TGTGCCAGCAGCTACCAGCGGGGGGCCTGGGGTGAGCAGTTCTTC
>TRBD2|TRBV5-1|18|TRBJ2-7|few
CASKEGLRGGQASYEQYF
TGCGCCAGCAAAGAAGGTCTCCGGGGGGGACAAGCCTCCTACGAGCAGTACTTC
>-|TRBV12-3/TRBV12-4|15|TRBJ2-3|-
CASSLGQGPTDTQYF
TGTGCCAGCAGTTTGGGGCAGGGGCCCACAGATACGCAGTATTTT
>-|TRBV24-1|14|TRBJ2-3|-
CASSEGPNGDTQYF
TGTGCCAGCTCAGAGGGGCCGAACGGGGATACGCAGTATTTT
>-|TRBV6-2/TRBV6-3|14|TRBJ2-7|-
CASYGLGGGDEQYF
TGTGCCAGCTACGGCCTCGGGGGTGGGGACGAGCAGTACTTC
>-|TRBV4-3|16|TRBJ2-6|many
CASSQTQGTGANVLTF
TGCGCCAGCAGCCAAACCCAGGGAACTGGGGCCAACGTCCTGACTTTC
>TRBD1|TRBV7-9|14|TRBJ2-2|medium-sized
CASSFGTATGELFF
TGTGCCAGCAGCTTCGGGACAGCCACCGGGGAGCTGTTTTTT
>-|TRBV4-3|14|TRBJ1-2|few
CASSQSTGFYGYTF
TGCGCCAGCAGCCAAAGCACTGGTTTCTACGGCTACACCTTC
>-|TRBV6-5|10|TRBJ2-1|few
CASSAWGQFF
TGTGCCAGCAGTGCCTGGGGGCAGTTCTTC
>TRBD1|TRBV4-1|13|TRBJ2-4|-
CASSLLQGDIQYF
TGCGCCAGCAGCCTCCTCCAGGGGGACATTCAGTACTTC
>TRBD1|TRBV12-3/TRBV12-4|15|TRBJ2-3|few
CASSRTGTYTDTQYF
TGTGCCAGCAGCAGGACAGGGACCTACACAGATACGCAGTATTTT
>TRBD2|TRBV7-3|17|TRBJ2-3|many
CASSSRLAGDRTDTQYF
TGTGCCAGCAGCTCGCGACTAGCGGGGGACCGCACAGATACGCAGTATTTT
>-|TRBV6-5|15|TRBJ1-3|-
CASSFDSVAGNTIYF
TGTGCCAGCAGTTTTGACAGCGTAGCGGGAAACACCATATATTTT
>-|TRBV4-1|12|TRBJ2-3|many
CASSHDQGPQYF
TGCGCCAGCAGCCACGACCAGGGGCCGCAGTATTTT
>-|TRBV24-1|12|TRBJ1-5|-
CATSDGGRPQHF
TGTGCCACCAGTGATGGCGGTCGGCCCCAGCATTTT
>TRBD2|TRBV20-1|14|TRBJ2-3|-
CRGLAGGDTDTQYF
TGCAGGGGACTAGCGGGGGGGGATACAGATACGCAGTATTTT
>-|TRBV11-2|14|TRBJ2-5|many
CASSLVAPQETQYF
TGTGCCAGCAGCTTAGTCGCACCCCAAGAGACCCAGTACTTC
>TRBD2|TRBV27|13|TRBJ2-1|-
CASSRTSGPAQFF
TGTGCCAGCAGTCGGACTAGCGGGCCGGCGCAGTTCTTC
>TRBD1|TRBV23-1|20|TRBJ1-6|few
CASSQSNRADRVGDNSPLHF
TGCGCCAGCAGTCAATCGAATCGGGCCGACAGGGTTGGTGATAATTCACCCCTCCACTTT
>-|TRBV15|18|TRBJ1-4|few
CATSRGWRRRQRNEKLFF
TGTGCCACCAGCAGAGGCTGGAGGAGGAGGCAGCGTAATGAAAAACTGTTTTTT
>TRBD2|TRBV5-1|14|TRBJ2-1|few
CASSSGGSGSPQFF
TGCGCCAGCAGTTCCGGGGGTAGCGGGTCTCCGCAGTTCTTC
>-|TRBV10-3|14|TRBJ2-3|few
CAISLTTSTDTQYF
TGTGCCATCAGCCTGACAACTAGCACAGATACGCAGTATTTT
>TRBD1|TRBV5-1|16|TRBJ2-3|-
CASSARTGNIADTQYF
TGCGCCAGCAGCGCTAGGACAGGGAATATCGCAGATACGCAGTATTTT
>-|TRBV20-1|13|TRBJ1-2|few
CSARDLGENGYTF
TGCAGTGCTAGAGATCTGGGTGAGAATGGCTACACCTTC
>TRBD1|TRBV6-1|14|TRBJ1-1|-
CASRGTGPNTEAFF
TGTGCCAGCAGAGGGACAGGACCTAACACTGAAGCTTTCTTT
>-|TRBV9|11|TRBJ1-1|few
CASSAGGPAFF
TGTGCCAGCAGCGCGGGGGGCCCGGCTTTCTTT
>-|TRBV4-2|16|TRBJ1-6|-
CASSQPQGRNNSPLHF
TGTGCCAGCAGCCAACCCCAGGGACGGAATAATTCACCCCTCCACTTT
>TRBD1|TRBV20-1|14|TRBJ1-6|few
CSANSGTGGSPLHF
TGCAGTGCTAACTCCGGGACAGGGGGCTCACCCCTCCACTTT
>-|TRBV5-1|16|TRBJ2-1|many
CASSLEPRSSYNEQFF
TGCGCCAGCAGCTTGGAACCGCGTAGCTCCTACAATGAGCAGTTCTTC
>-|TRBV4-3|16|TRBJ2-3|-
CASSRTVGGNTDTQYF
TGCGCCAGCAGCCGTACGGTAGGGGGGAACACAGATACGCAGTATTTT
>-|TRBV28|12|TRBJ1-1|few
CASRHPSTEAFF
TGTGCCAGCAGGCACCCGTCCACTGAAGCTTTCTTT
>-|TRBV6-6|16|TRBJ1-4|-
CASSYSSPGNNEKLFF
TGTGCCAGCAGTTACTCTAGCCCCGGCAATAATGAAAAACTGTTTTTT
>-|TRBV6-5|15|TRBJ2-1|-
CASSSGLWSYNEQFF
TGTGCCAGCAGTTCCGGCCTTTGGTCCTACAATGAGCAGTTCTTC
>TRBD1|TRBV6-1|15|TRBJ1-1|few
CASMGQGISDTEAFF
TGTGCCAGCATGGGACAGGGGATATCAGACACTGAAGCTTTCTTT
>-|TRBV10-1|18|TRBJ2-7|few
CASSETGDFPRGSYEQYF
TGCGCCAGCAGTGAGACGGGGGACTTTCCTAGGGGTTCCTACGAGCAGTACTTC
>-|TRBV4-3|15|TRBJ2-7|few
CASSQRTGSSYEQYF
TGCGCCAGCAGCCAGCGGACTGGGAGCTCCTACGAGCAGTACTTC
>-|TRBV30|13|TRBJ2-1|-
CAWSPLLGNEQFF
TGTGCCTGGAGTCCCTTGTTGGGGAATGAGCAGTTCTTC
>-|TRBV7-2|15|TRBJ2-5|many
CASSSSGTYRGTQYF
TGTGCCAGCAGCTCCTCCGGGACTTACCGGGGGACCCAGTACTTC
>-|TRBV20-1|12|TRBJ2-5|-
CSADQRQETQYF
TGCAGTGCTGACCAGCGGCAAGAGACCCAGTACTTC
>-|TRBV6-5|13|TRBJ2-3|-
CASSYRGTDTQYF
TGTGCCAGCAGTTACAGGGGCACAGATACGCAGTATTTT
>TRBD2|TRBV20-1|15|TRBJ2-3|many
CSASSSGGAADTQYF
TGCAGTGCATCTAGTAGCGGGGGGGCGGCAGATACGCAGTATTTT
>-|TRBV12-3/TRBV12-4|14|TRBJ1-1|-
CASKIGRLNTEAFF
TGTGCCAGCAAGATAGGACGGCTGAACACTGAAGCTTTCTTT
>-|TRBV20-1|11|TRBJ2-3|few
CSAGPLDTQYF
TGCAGTGCCGGCCCCCTGGATACGCAGTATTTT
>TRBD1|TRBV6-2/TRBV6-3|16|TRBJ2-7|-
CASSSAGTGGDYEQYF
TGTGCCAGCAGTTCGGCCGGGACAGGGGGTGACTACGAGCAGTACTTC
>-|TRBV6-4|14|TRBJ1-1|few
CASSDSIIGGKAFF
TGTGCCAGCAGTGACTCGATCATAGGAGGGAAAGCTTTCTTT
>-|TRBV4-2|14|TRBJ2-6|few
CASSPRAGANVLTF
TGTGCCAGCAGCCCCCGGGCTGGGGCCAACGTCCTGACTTTC
>-|TRBV7-8|16|TRBJ1-5|-
CASTQANRELNQPQHF
TGTGCCAGCACTCAGGCAAACAGGGAACTCAATCAGCCCCAGCATTTT
>-|TRBV12-3/TRBV12-4|16|TRBJ1-2|-
CASSLRQLLGAGGYTF
TGTGCCAGCAGTTTACGGCAGCTCTTAGGGGCCGGTGGCTACACCTTC